This passage covers 10 T cell receptor beta chains from one sample sequenced in a study of blood T cells in healthy people across ages. A sample-barcoded 5' primer and a J-beta primer mix were used in a second PCR of about 7 to 12 cycles. One entry per CDR3 protein, called by TCRdb with MiXCR from the 5' RACE reads. Among 600,000 to 650,000 distinct CDR3 sequences listed, roughly 53% were seen once. Sequenced material: blood. The receptors shown here come from a man aged 55-75 years in good health.

This clonotype showed up just a few times. This chain connects TRBV29-1 to TRBJ2-7; no reliable D call. Germline loops: CDR1 SQVTM, CDR2 ANQGSEA. Trimming took 2 bases from V and 1 from J, leaving 3 bases between them. The CDR3 totals 11 residues. CDR3: CSVESSYEQYF. CDR3 coding DNA: TGCAGCGTTGAAAGTTCCTACGAGCAGTACTTC.

At least ten counts were recorded for this clonotype. CDR3 amino acids: CASSLDRGVYGYTF. As DNA, the CDR3 is TGTGCCAGCAGCTTAGACAGGGGGGTTTACGGCTACACCTTC. The rearrangement uses TRBV13 and TRBJ1-2; 8 positions agree with TRBD1. The CDR3 length is 14 residues. Germline CDR1 PRHDT, CDR2 FYEKMQ (reference sequence). V gave up 1 base and J gave up 8 bases; unmatched junction bases: 6.

The rearrangement uses TRBV7-2 and TRBJ2-3; 9 nucleotides match TRBD2. Trimming at V came to 3 bases and at J to 0 bases, leaving 7 bases not matched to a gene. This CDR3 region has 17 residues. Germline-derived CDR1 and CDR2 are SGHTA and FQGNSA. CDR3 in DNA: TGTGCCAGCAGCTTGGGGGCTAGCGGGGTCAGCACAGATACGCAGTATTTT. This sequence encodes CASSLGASGVSTDTQYF.

This clonotype appeared once. The rearrangement uses TRBV9 and TRBJ2-7, with D perhaps TRBD1 (5 bases). V was trimmed by 4 bases and J by 5 bases, leaving 13 bases between them. The CDR3 contains 13 residues. The germline CDR1 and CDR2 sequences are SGDLS and YYNGEE. CDR3 protein: CASSRRGRDEQYF. CDR3 nucleotides: TGTGCCAGCAGCAGAAGGGGAAGGGACGAGCAGTACTTC.

This clonotype was counted only a few times. This chain links TRBV9 with TRBJ2-1; 9 nucleotides match TRBD2. The V gene end was trimmed by 2 bases and the J gene end by 4 bases; junction bases not matched to a gene: 1. Germline CDR1 and CDR2: SGDLS and YYNGEE. This CDR3 has 14 residues. The CDR3, as DNA: TGTGCCAGCAGCGTGAGCGGGGGGTACAATGAGCAGTTCTTC. The encoded protein is CASSVSGGYNEQFF.

The J gene is TRBJ2-3, the V gene TRBV10-3; D call uncertain. The CDR3 loop spans 13 amino acids. The germline V and J ends were trimmed by 0 bases and 0 bases, with 1 base remaining between them. Germline values: CDR1 ENHRY, CDR2 SYGVKD. The chain's CDR3 is CAISESSTDTQYF. The CDR3 DNA follows: TGTGCCATCAGTGAGTCTAGCACAGATACGCAGTATTTT.

V is TRBV6-2 or TRBV6-3 and J is TRBJ2-7, with D uncertain. Trimming stripped 5 bases from V and 3 bases from J, with 14 bases between. The germline gives CDR1 MNHEY, CDR2 SVGEGT. The CDR3 is 14 amino acids. CDR3 loop: CASSQGSSIYEQYF. The CDR3 coding sequence is TGTGCCAGCAGTCAAGGGTCATCTATCTACGAGCAGTACTTC.

V gene TRBV2 combines with J gene TRBJ2-3; 11 nucleotides line up with TRBD1. J lost 1 base, V lost 4 bases, and 16 bases had no gene match. Germline values: CDR1 SNHLY, CDR2 FYNNEI. The CDR3 extends over 20 amino acids. Written as DNA, the CDR3 is TGTGCCAGCAGTGCCGGTGGTGGGACAGGGGGAGTATGGCGCACAGATACGCAGTATTTT. This sequence encodes CASSAGGGTGGVWRTDTQYF.

The V and J genes are TRBV6-5 and TRBJ2-5; D is perhaps TRBD1 (6 bases). Trimming removed 7 bases at V and 5 bases at J, with 11 bases between. This CDR3 contains 12 residues. CDR1 MNHEY and CDR2 SVGAGI come from the germline V gene. DNA for the CDR3: TGTGCCAGCAAGTCCCAGGGGGAGACCCAGTACTTC. Translated, it gives CASKSQGETQYF.

In the case of this clonotype: Relative to the germline gene, one junction end is altered; a read error may explain this. This chain connects TRBV25-1 to TRBJ2-2; D possibly corresponds to TRBD1 (6 bases). Germline V gives CDR1 MGHDK, CDR2 SYGVNS. This CDR3 has 15 residues. CDR3: CASSEFSGDTGELFF. CDR3 coding DNA: TGTGCCAGTAGTGAATTTTCAGGGGACACCGGGGAGCTGTTTTTT. The full variable domain, rest sourced from reference TRBV25-1 and TRBJ2-2, is EADIYQTPRYLVIGTGKKITLECSQTMGHDKMYWYQQDPGMELHLIHYSYGVNSTEKGDLSSESTVSRIRTEHFPLTLESARPSHTSQYLCASSEFSGDTGELFFGEGSRLTVL.